This TCR beta chain was identified in a study of CD8 T cells in ankylosing spondylitis. Whole-study results and caveats: Reportedly, significant enrichment of disease-linked clones occurred in matched ankylosing spondylitis synovial fluid.

As for this clonotype: Antigen specificity is unknown.

TCRdb used MiXCR to reprocess the 5' RACE reads, holding one entry per CDR3 protein. Among 30,000 to 45,000 distinct CDR3 sequences listed, roughly an eighth were seen once. Trimming removed 5 bases at V and 8 bases at J, with 21 bases between. This CDR3 has 16 amino acids. Germline V CDR1 and CDR2: SGHVS, FQNEAQ. V gene TRBV7-8 combines with J gene TRBJ1-4, with D perhaps matching TRBD1 (5 bases). Specimen: synovial fluid, either unsorted or a sorted T cell fraction (not recorded which). The TCR was taken from a male donor with ankylosing spondylitis. CDR3 in DNA: TGTGCCAGCAGCCCAACTGTCGGGACGGGGTTGGAAAAACTGTTTTTT. Translating it yields CASSPTVGTGLEKLFF.